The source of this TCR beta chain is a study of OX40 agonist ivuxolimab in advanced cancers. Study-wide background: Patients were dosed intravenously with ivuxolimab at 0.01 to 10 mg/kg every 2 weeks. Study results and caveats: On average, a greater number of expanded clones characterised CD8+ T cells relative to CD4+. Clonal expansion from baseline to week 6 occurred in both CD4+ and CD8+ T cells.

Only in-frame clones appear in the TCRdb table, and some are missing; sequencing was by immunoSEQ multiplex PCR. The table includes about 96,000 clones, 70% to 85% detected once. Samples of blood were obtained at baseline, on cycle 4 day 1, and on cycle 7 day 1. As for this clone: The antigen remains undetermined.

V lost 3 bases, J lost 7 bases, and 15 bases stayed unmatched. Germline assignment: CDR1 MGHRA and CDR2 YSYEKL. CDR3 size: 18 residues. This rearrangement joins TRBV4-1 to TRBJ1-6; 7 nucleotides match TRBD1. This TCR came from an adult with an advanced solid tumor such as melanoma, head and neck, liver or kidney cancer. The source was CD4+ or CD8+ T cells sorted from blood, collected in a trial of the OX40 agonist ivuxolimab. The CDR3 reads CASSHVDRAEVENSPLHF. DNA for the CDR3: TGCGCCAGCAGCCACGTCGACAGGGCCGAAGTAGAAAATTCACCCCTCCACTTT.